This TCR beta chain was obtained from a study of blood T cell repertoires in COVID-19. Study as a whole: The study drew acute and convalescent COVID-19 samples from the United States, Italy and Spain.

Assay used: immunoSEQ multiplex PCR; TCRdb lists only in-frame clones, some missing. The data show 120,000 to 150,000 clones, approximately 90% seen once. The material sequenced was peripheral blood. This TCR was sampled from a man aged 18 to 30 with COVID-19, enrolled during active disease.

This CDR3 reads CASIWRGSSGRSTDTQYF. In DNA, the CDR3 is TGTGCCAGCATTTGGAGGGGGTCTAGCGGGAGATCAACAGATACGCAGTATTTT. The chain couples TRBV7-9 to TRBJ2-3; TRBD2 matches at 10 bases. The CDR3 consists of 18 residues. J was trimmed by 3 bases and V by 7 bases; bases with no gene match: 16. Germline V CDR1 and CDR2: SEHNR, FQNEAQ (reference sequence).